The rows below give T cell receptor beta chains drawn from one sample of a study of cytomegalovirus exposure and HLA in healthy donors. The method was immunoSEQ multiplex PCR; TCRdb's version includes in-frame clones alone and lacks a portion of them. There are over 150,000 clones in the sample; less than 85% occur only once, and approximately 1.4% lies in the top ten. Sample: PBMCs. The receptors here all came from a girl under 18 in good health and CMV-seropositive. The CDR3 runs from the conserved cysteine through the conserved F or W. Each record gives: CDR3 DNA, CDR3 protein, J gene, clone size, CDR3 length, D gene, V gene. The D gene is left open where the match is weak. The size entry is marked missing in some rows and otherwise reads once, few, many or a size class.

DNA: TGTGCCAGTTGGAATAAGGGACAGGGGGAAGAGACCCAGTACTTC
CDR3: CASWNKGQGEETQYF
J: TRBJ2-5
size: NA
length: 15
D: TRBD1
V: TRBV19

DNA: TGTGCCAGCAGCTTAACATTGGAGGTTCTAGGGAACACTGAAGCTTTCTTT
CDR3: CASSLTLEVLGNTEAFF
J: TRBJ1-1
size: few
length: 17
D: NA
V: TRBV13

DNA: TGTGCCAGCAGACAGACTAGATTGGGCGATGAGCAGTTCTTC
CDR3: CASRQTRLGDEQFF
J: TRBJ2-1
size: NA
length: 14
D: NA
V: TRBV2

DNA: TGCGCCAGCAGCCAAGTAACCGAGAGGGGAAACACCATATATTTT
CDR3: CASSQVTERGNTIYF
J: TRBJ1-3
size: NA
length: 15
D: NA
V: TRBV4-1

DNA: TGTGCCTCACAGGGATTGAACACCGGGGAGCTGTTTTTT
CDR3: CASQGLNTGELFF
J: TRBJ2-2
size: once
length: 13
D: NA
V: TRBV19

DNA: TGTGCCAGCCGCTCCCCGAGTCGTTCACCCCTCCACTTT
CDR3: CASRSPSRSPLHF
J: TRBJ1-6
size: NA
length: 13
D: NA
V: TRBV28

DNA: TGCGCCAGCAGTGAGCGGGGACAGGGGGGTCAGCAGTACTTC
CDR3: CASSERGQGGQQYF
J: TRBJ2-7
size: NA
length: 14
D: TRBD1
V: TRBV10-1

DNA: TGTGCCAGCAGCGTAGAACAGGGTGGGAACTATGACTACACCTTC
CDR3: CASSVEQGGNYDYTF
J: TRBJ1-2
size: NA
length: 15
D: NA
V: TRBV9

DNA: TGTGCCAGCAGCTTAGCGACCCGGGGGGGGTCGGCTTCCGAGCAGTACTTC
CDR3: CASSLATRGGSASEQYF
J: TRBJ2-7
size: NA
length: 17
D: TRBD2
V: TRBV7-2

DNA: TGTGCCAGCAGTTACTCTGAGCACACTGAAGCTTTCTTT
CDR3: CASSYSEHTEAFF
J: TRBJ1-1
size: NA
length: 13
D: NA
V: TRBV6-6

DNA: TGCGCCAGCAGTGACGAGGGTAAAAACATTCAGTACTTC
CDR3: CASSDEGKNIQYF
J: TRBJ2-4
size: NA
length: 13
D: NA
V: TRBV10-1

DNA: TGTGCCAGCAGAATTGGAGAGGACACCGGGGAGCTGTTTTTT
CDR3: CASRIGEDTGELFF
J: TRBJ2-2
size: NA
length: 14
D: NA
V: TRBV6-6

DNA: TGTGCCAGCAGCTTTCCCGGGGTGACTTTGTACAATGAGCAGTTCTTC
CDR3: CASSFPGVTLYNEQFF
J: TRBJ2-1
size: NA
length: 16
D: NA
V: TRBV7-8

DNA: TGTGCCAGCAGCTTGGAGGGGGGGACGAACACTGAAGCTTTCTTT
CDR3: CASSLEGGTNTEAFF
J: TRBJ1-1
size: few
length: 15
D: NA
V: TRBV5-5

DNA: TGTGCCAGCAGCTACCACCGTTGGCAGGATGAGCAGTTCTTC
CDR3: CASSYHRWQDEQFF
J: TRBJ2-1
size: NA
length: 14
D: NA
V: TRBV9

DNA: TGTGCCAGCAGTTTATACGGGACAGTTGAAGCTTTCTTT
CDR3: CASSLYGTVEAFF
J: TRBJ1-1
size: NA
length: 13
D: TRBD1
V: TRBV27

DNA: TGTGCCAGCAGTTACTCATGGGGCCAGGGCGGGGAGCTGTTTTTT
CDR3: CASSYSWGQGGELFF
J: TRBJ2-2
size: NA
length: 15
D: NA
V: TRBV6-5

DNA: TGCAGCGACATCCTGACGGGTAATACGCAGTATTTT
CDR3: CSDILTGNTQYF
J: TRBJ2-3
size: NA
length: 12
D: NA
V: TRBV29-1